The 6 T cell receptor beta chains given below trace back to one sample, sequenced in a study of T-cell reconstitution after alpha-beta-depleted transplantation in children. Unique molecular identifiers tagged the TCRbeta library. TCRdb itself ran the PCR reads through MiXCR, one entry per CDR3 protein. Of about 580,000 distinct CDR3 sequences listed, around 23% are singletons. This material consisted of PBMCs, mostly from graft donor cells, taken 360 days after TCRalphabeta/CD19-depleted stem cell transplant. The receptor set was obtained from a boy under two years old who had a stem cell transplant for acute myeloid leukemia, so the T cells may come from the graft donor.

This clonotype was found a few times. DNA of the CDR3: TGCAGCGTTACCGGACAGGGGGGTACAGATACGCAGTATTTT. Protein product: CSVTGQGGTDTQYF. The chain is built from TRBV29-1 and TRBJ2-3; 10 bases are a match to TRBD1. The CDR3 length is 14 residues. J gave up 3 bases and V 5 bases, and 5 bases lay outside the gene matches. Looked up from germline, CDR1 is SQVTM and CDR2 is ANQGSEA.

This clonotype was counted a few times. The V and J genes are TRBV5-1 and TRBJ2-7, with 9 bases matching TRBD1. The trim removed 4 bases at V and 7 bases at J, leaving 12 bases unmatched. Germline assignment: CDR1 SGHRS and CDR2 YFSETQ. The CDR3 runs 15 residues. CDR3 DNA sequence: TGCGCCAGCAGCCCTGCAGCGGGACAGGGATGGGAGCAGTACTTC. Translated, it gives CASSPAAGQGWEQYF.

This clonotype showed up many times. The chain links TRBV4-3 to TRBJ2-2; 7 bases agree with TRBD1. Trimming cost V 8 bases and J 5 bases; bases outside gene matches: 8. This CDR3 comprises 14 residues. Germline values: CDR1 LGHNA, CDR2 YSLEER. As DNA, the CDR3 is TGCGCCAGCGCCAGACAGGGTGGGACCGGGGAGCTGTTTTTT. The encoded protein is CASARQGGTGELFF.

This clonotype has only a few counts. This chain links TRBV6-6 with TRBJ2-5; D not certain. The CDR3 spans 12 residues. Germline V gives CDR1 MNHNY, CDR2 SVGAGI (reference sequence). V was cut by 6 bases and J by 4 bases, with 9 bases left in between. In DNA, the CDR3 is TGTGCCAGCAGACCGTCCCCAGAGACCCAGTACTTC. As protein: CASRPSPETQYF.

The CDR3 region is CSARGALYLEQFF. Here the CDR3 DNA reads TGCAGTGCGAGGGGAGCCCTGTATTTAGAGCAGTTCTTC. The rearrangement links TRBV20-1 to TRBJ2-1, with D possibly called TRBD1 or TRBD2 (5 bases each). There are 13 residues in the CDR3. V shed 6 bases and J shed 10 bases, with 19 bases lying between them. Germline CDR1 reads DFQATT; CDR2 reads SNEGSKA (reference sequence).

This clonotype was found many times. This chain connects TRBV5-1 to TRBJ1-4; the D gene is possibly TRBD1 (5 bases). The CDR3 covers 14 residues. Trimming shortened V by 2 bases and J by 8 bases, and 13 bases separated the two germline ends. Germline V gene sequence: CDR1 SGHRS, CDR2 YFSETQ. CDR3 in amino acids: CASSFGTRSEKLFF. The CDR3 DNA reads TGCGCCAGCAGCTTCGGGACGAGATCCGAAAAACTGTTTTTT.